One sample yielded the 16 T cell receptor beta chains listed below, sequenced in a study of T cells after yellow fever vaccination. TCRdb re-called the 5' RACE reads with MiXCR, one entry per CDR3 protein. The sample carries some 250,000 distinct CDR3 sequences, 6.9% recorded once. The specimen comprised CD4+ T cells sorted from PBMCs, sampled 15 days after the yellow fever booster vaccination. Receptors originate from a man younger than 45 who received the YFV17D yellow fever vaccine.

This clonotype has a count of ten or more. The rearrangement uses TRBV20-1 and TRBJ1-3; 7 bases fit TRBD1. The CDR3 length is 14 residues. Germline V gene data show CDR1 as DFQATT and CDR2 as SNEGSKA (reference sequence). V gave up 7 bases and J gave up 0 bases; unmatched junction bases: 6. CDR3 loop: CSVTDRSSGNTIYF. CDR3 DNA sequence: TGCAGTGTCACGGACAGGAGCTCTGGAAACACCATATATTTT.

This clonotype was seen at least ten times. The chain joins TRBV20-1 to TRBJ2-3, with 7 bases that match TRBD2. The CDR3 loop spans 13 amino acids. V lost 3 bases to trimming and J lost 6 bases; unmatched junction nucleotides: 6. Germline CDR1 and CDR2: DFQATT and SNEGSKA (reference sequence). As DNA, the CDR3 is TGCAGTGCTAGGATTGCGGGAGCCGATACGCAGTATTTT. It translates to CSARIAGADTQYF.

As for this clonotype: A clone one base away is much larger, so this may be a read error. This sequence joins TRBV3-1 and TRBJ2-1; the D gene is possibly TRBD2 (5 bases). This CDR3 is 15 amino acids long. V was pared by 0 bases and J by 8 bases, with 14 bases between. Germline V gene data show CDR1 as LGHDT and CDR2 as YNNKEL (reference sequence). Here the CDR3 DNA reads TGTGCCAGCAGCCAAGACCCTAGCTGGAGCGATGAGCAGTTCTTC. It codes for CASSQDPSWSDEQFF.

This chain links TRBV5-1 with TRBJ2-7; D is ambiguous. The V and J ends lost 0 bases and 1 base respectively, with 11 bases between them. The CDR3 has 15 amino acids. CDR1 and CDR2 (germline): SGHRS, YFSETQ. The CDR3 DNA reads TGCGCCAGCAGCTTGGCCCTCAGCCTATCCTACGAGCAGTACTTC. Protein: CASSLALSLSYEQYF.

The V call is TRBV24-1, the J call TRBJ2-3, with 7 positions matching TRBD1. Germline CDR1 reads KGHDR; CDR2 reads SFDVKD. The CDR3 has 16 residues. After removal of 3 bases from V and 4 bases from J, the junction contained 9 bases not matched to a gene. The CDR3 DNA sequence: TGTGCCACCAGTGATCCACGTCGTACAGGGGCAGATACGCAGTATTTT. Protein: CATSDPRRTGADTQYF.

This clonotype was observed at least ten times. The chain joins TRBV29-1 to TRBJ2-5, with D hard to call. The V gene's germline CDR1 is SQVTM and CDR2 ANQGSEA. The CDR3 spans 15 residues. The ends were cut back, 1 base at V and 7 bases at J, with 19 bases in the middle. The CDR3 DNA reads TGCAGCGTTGAAGGTGACACGGATGCGATAGGGACCCAGTACTTC. Its protein is CSVEGDTDAIGTQYF.

V is TRBV6-2 or TRBV6-3 and J is TRBJ2-1, with 9 bases lining up with TRBD2. Trimming took 6 bases from V and 4 from J; bases not matched to a gene: 7. The CDR3 is 15 residues long. CDR1 is MNHEY, CDR2 SVGEGT, per germline. The DNA of the CDR3 is TGTGCCAGCAGGAGTAGCGGGAGAGGTTACAATGAGCAGTTCTTC. Its protein product is CASRSSGRGYNEQFF.

The chain joins TRBV14 to TRBJ2-1; 9 bases line up with TRBD2. The CDR3 extends over 14 amino acids. Trimming at V came to 3 bases and at J to 8 bases, leaving 5 bases not matched to a gene. Germline CDR1 and CDR2: SGHDN and FVKESK. The chain's CDR3 is CASSQAAGGDEQFF. The CDR3 nucleotides read TGTGCCAGCAGCCAGGCAGCGGGGGGCGATGAGCAGTTCTTC.

DNA for the CDR3: TGTGCCAGCAGCCTAGGGGGGGGCCTTTACAATGAGCAGTTCTTC. It is translated as CASSLGGGLYNEQFF. This chain joins TRBV7-3 and TRBJ2-1, with D maybe TRBD2 (7 bases). CDR3 length: 15 amino acids. Germline V CDR1 and CDR2: SGHTA, FQGTGA. Trimming cost V 5 bases and J 4 bases, with 15 bases left between them.

This clonotype was seen many times. The gene calls are TRBV20-1 and TRBJ2-7; 10 bases align to TRBD1. V shed 5 bases, J shed 5 bases, and the junction held 6 bases outside the gene matches. Germline lookup yields CDR1 DFQATT and CDR2 SNEGSKA (reference sequence). The CDR3 length is 13 residues. The CDR3 reads CSAQDRGHHEQYF. CDR3 DNA sequence: TGCAGTGCTCAAGACAGGGGGCACCACGAGCAGTACTTC.

In its sample, this clonotype was seen a few times. This rearrangement joins TRBV11-2 to TRBJ2-7, with 7 bases aligning to TRBD2. With V trimmed by 5 bases and J by 0 bases, 16 bases remained unmatched. CDR3 size: 18 residues. Germline lookup yields CDR1 SGHAT and CDR2 FQNNGV. CDR3 DNA: TGTGCCAGCAGCACCCCCCCGGGGGGAGCGGGGATCTCCTACGAGCAGTACTTC. This encodes CASSTPPGGAGISYEQYF.

The V gene is TRBV24-1, the J gene TRBJ2-1, with D maybe TRBD2 (6 bases). Per germline, CDR1 KGHDR and CDR2 SFDVKD. The CDR3 extends over 14 amino acids. The V end lost 4 bases, the J end lost 6 bases, and 12 bases lay between the germline ends. CDR3 sequence (DNA): TGTGCCACCAGTGACTCCCTTAGCGGCAATGAGCAGTTCTTC. This gives the protein CATSDSLSGNEQFF.

This clonotype was seen ten or more times. This rearrangement joins TRBV2 to TRBJ2-1; 7 bases are shared with TRBD1. V lost 0 bases and J lost 11; bases outside the gene matches: 10. The CDR3 is made up of 15 amino acids. Germline V gene sequence: CDR1 SNHLY, CDR2 FYNNEI. The CDR3 DNA follows: TGTGCCAGCAGTGAAGCGATAGTACAGGGGATACAGCAGTTCTTC. Its translation is CASSEAIVQGIQQFF.

At least ten counts were recorded for this clonotype. The chain combines TRBV20-1 with TRBJ2-7; D is undetermined. The CDR3 runs to 11 residues. Germline V gene data show CDR1 as DFQATT and CDR2 as SNEGSKA (reference sequence). Here the CDR3 reads CSELKGYEQYF. CDR3 nucleotide sequence: TGCAGCGAACTCAAAGGGTACGAGCAGTACTTC.

This clonotype occurred many times. The chain has TRBV7-2 and TRBJ1-2; TRBD1 matches at 9 bases. CDR1 and CDR2 (germline): SGHTA, FQGNSA. The V and J ends lost 5 bases and 2 bases, in that order; junction bases with no gene match: 3. The CDR3 sequence is 14 residues long. The CDR3 spells CASSKDRGNYGYTF. CDR3 bases: TGTGCCAGCAGCAAAGACAGGGGGAACTATGGCTACACCTTC.

The CDR3 DNA is TGTGCCAGCAGCTTAGAGGGTTTCCAGCAGTACTTC. Translated, it gives CASSLEGFQQYF. The J gene is TRBJ2-7, the V gene TRBV7-9, with D hard to call. Looked up from germline, CDR1 is SEHNR and CDR2 is FQNEAQ (reference sequence). This CDR3 has 12 amino acids. V lost 1 base and J lost 8, with 9 bases in between.